Shown below are 21 T cell receptor beta chains from a single sample sequenced in a study of T cell changes during pregnancy in multiple sclerosis. Some clones are missing from TCRdb's copy, which holds only in-frame ones; the method was immunoSEQ multiplex PCR. Of 40,000 to 45,000 clones in the sample, about 91% were seen once. Specimen: CD4+ T cells from peripheral blood mononuclear cells, collected in the first trimester of pregnancy. All receptors come from a female donor with multiple sclerosis, enrolled in a pregnancy study.

The chain recombines TRBV6-1 with TRBJ2-5; 8 nucleotides agree with TRBD1. The DNA end is a closer match to TRBJ2-7, so the J assignment may be wrong. The CDR3 extends over 13 amino acids. Germline-derived CDR1 and CDR2 are MNHNS and SASEGT. Here the CDR3 reads CASTHDRGYEQYF. The CDR3 DNA sequence: TGTGCCAGCACCCATGACAGGGGATACGAGCAGTACTTC.

The chain has TRBV5-1 and TRBJ2-3, with D perhaps matching TRBD2 (6 bases). The ends were cut back, 0 bases at V and 5 bases at J, with 16 bases in the middle. Germline V gives CDR1 SGHRS, CDR2 YFSETQ. CDR3 length equals 16 residues. CDR3 loop: CASSLAGVGGQDTQYF. The CDR3 DNA reads as TGCGCCAGCAGCTTGGCCGGGGTGGGAGGCCAAGATACGCAGTATTTT.

DNA of the CDR3: TGTGCCTCCGGGAGGACCATGAACACTGAAGCTTTCTTT. It specifies CASGRTMNTEAFF. The gene calls are TRBV10-3 and TRBJ1-1; D uncertain. Trimming removed 11 bases from V and 0 bases from J, with 13 bases in between. The CDR3 has 13 residues. Germline V lookup: CDR1 ENHRY, CDR2 SYGVKD.

The V gene is TRBV27, the J gene TRBJ2-2; TRBD1 matches 7 bases. In germline, CDR1 is MNHEY, CDR2 SMNVEV (reference sequence). Trimming at V came to 2 bases and at J to 4 bases, leaving 1 base not matched to a gene. This CDR3 contains 14 residues. This CDR3 is CASSLAGGTGELFF. The DNA for the CDR3 is TGTGCCAGCAGTTTAGCAGGGGGCACCGGGGAGCTGTTTTTT.

The chain combines TRBV5-1 with TRBJ2-7, with 11 bases aligning to TRBD2. Germline loops: CDR1 SGHRS, CDR2 YFSETQ. This CDR3 region has 16 residues. J gave up 5 bases and V 0 bases, and 7 bases lay outside the gene matches. CDR3 sequence reads: CASSLGTSGSIHEQYF. CDR3 nucleotides: TGCGCCAGCAGCTTGGGCACTAGCGGGAGTATACACGAGCAGTACTTC.

V and J are TRBV5-4 and TRBJ2-7; 7 nucleotides agree with TRBD2. Germline trimming cut 4 bases from V and 1 base from J; bases unmatched to any gene: 8. CDR3 length: 15 residues. Germline-derived CDR1 and CDR2 are SGHNT and YYREEE (reference sequence). CDR3 coding DNA: TGTGCCAGCAGCCTTGCGCGGGAGATGTCCTACGAGCAGTACTTC. It encodes CASSLAREMSYEQYF.

V is TRBV5-4 and J is TRBJ1-1; 12 bases agree with TRBD1. The CDR3 spans 15 residues. The germline V gene encodes CDR1 SGHNT and CDR2 YYREEE (reference sequence). After removal of 4 bases from V and 5 bases from J, the junction contained 6 bases not matched to a gene. The CDR3 here is CASSRWDRGLTEAFF. As DNA, the CDR3 is TGTGCCAGCAGCCGATGGGACAGGGGGCTTACTGAAGCTTTCTTT.

This clone was observed once. This chain links TRBV5-4 with TRBJ2-2; maybe TRBD2 (6 bases). In germline, CDR1 is SGHNT, CDR2 YYREEE (reference sequence). V dropped 4 bases and J dropped 4 bases, with 23 bases sitting between them. CDR3 length: 18 amino acids. The chain's CDR3 is CASSPRNPTSISTGELFF. The CDR3 nucleotides read TGTGCCAGCAGCCCGCGAAATCCTACTAGCATTAGCACCGGGGAGCTGTTTTTT.

This clone occurred once. The chain recombines TRBV5-1 with TRBJ2-3; maybe TRBD2 (5 bases). CDR3 size: 14 residues. V lost 4 bases and J 0 bases, leaving 9 bases between the germline ends. Germline lookup yields CDR1 SGHRS and CDR2 YFSETQ. CDR3 region: CASSPTGSTDTQYF. For the CDR3, the DNA is TGCGCCAGCAGCCCAACGGGGAGCACAGATACGCAGTATTTT.

V is TRBV2 and J is TRBJ2-7; 7 positions agree with TRBD1. V shed 4 bases and J 2 bases; nucleotides not matched to a gene: 5. CDR3 length equals 14 residues. The germline CDR1 and CDR2 sequences are SNHLY and FYNNEI. The CDR3 DNA sequence: TGTGCCAGCAGTGTAAACAGGGGCCCCTACGAGCAGTACTTC. Protein product: CASSVNRGPYEQYF.

The gene calls are TRBV11-1 and TRBJ1-4; TRBD1 might be the D (5 bases). The CDR3 contains 14 residues. Germline CDR1 SGHAT, CDR2 FQDESV (reference sequence). Trimming stripped 5 bases from V and 8 bases from J, with 15 bases between. The CDR3 DNA reads as TGTGCCAGCAGCCCTCGCAGGGCACTCGAAAAACTGTTTTTT. Protein product: CASSPRRALEKLFF.

This chain joins TRBV5-5 and TRBJ1-1; D gene uncertain. Germline V lookup: CDR1 SGHKS, CDR2 YYEKEE (reference sequence). The CDR3 loop spans 14 amino acids. Trimming cost V 2 bases and J 10 bases, with 18 bases left between them. Here the CDR3 DNA reads TGTGCCAGCAGCTTATTTCAGAACCCTCCGTCAGCTTTCTTT. Translation: CASSLFQNPPSAFF. Drawing the rest from reference TRBV5-5 and TRBJ1-1, the complete variable domain is DAGVTQSPTHLIKTRGQQVTLRCSPISGHKSVSWYQQVLGQGPQFIFQYYEKEERGRGNFPDRFSARQFPNYSSELNVNALLLGDSALYLCASSLFQNPPSAFFGQGTRLTVV.

This clone has only one observation. The chain carries TRBV12-5 and TRBJ2-2; 9 nucleotides align to TRBD2. The CDR3 contains 18 residues. The J segment lost 0 bases and the V segment lost 2 bases, leaving 7 bases of the junction unmatched. CDR1 LGHNT and CDR2 FRNRAP come from the germline V gene. CDR3 sequence reads: CASGLTRTSAANTGELFF. Written as DNA, the CDR3 is TGTGCTAGTGGTTTGACCAGGACTAGCGCGGCGAACACCGGGGAGCTGTTTTTT.

The chain employs TRBV7-2 and TRBJ2-7, with 8 bases fitting TRBD1. The germline CDR1 and CDR2 sequences are SGHTA and FQGNSA. This CDR3 has 13 residues. Losses at the gene ends were 5 bases for V and 2 bases for J; bases not matched to a gene: 2. CDR3 bases: TGTGCCAGCAGCCTGGACAGGGCCTACGAGCAGTACTTC. Translating gives CASSLDRAYEQYF.

The J gene is TRBJ2-1, the V gene TRBV30; D is perhaps TRBD2 (6 bases). Trimming left V 1 base short and J 8 bases short, with 6 bases between. Germline assignment: CDR1 GTSNPN and CDR2 SVGIG (reference sequence). CDR3 length: 11 residues. This CDR3 is CAWSERDEQFF. The CDR3 DNA is TGTGCCTGGAGTGAGCGGGATGAGCAGTTCTTC.

This clone was seen a single time. J is TRBJ2-3 and V is TRBV27; 8 positions match TRBD2. This CDR3 region has 14 residues. Germline loops: CDR1 MNHEY, CDR2 SMNVEV (reference sequence). V lost 11 bases, J lost 0 bases, and 7 bases stayed unmatched. Here the CDR3 reads CASRASGSTDTQYF. CDR3 in DNA: TGTGCCTCCCGGGCTAGCGGGAGCACAGATACGCAGTATTTT.

This sequence joins TRBV30 and TRBJ2-1, with 14 nucleotides matching TRBD2. Trimming took 1 base from V and 12 from J; bases not matched to a gene: 8. The CDR3 length is 15 residues. Germline CDR1 GTSNPN, CDR2 SVGIG (reference sequence). CDR3 nucleotides: TGTGCCTGGAGTGGGAGGGGACTAGCGGGAGTCGGGCAGTTCTTC. Protein sequence: CAWSGRGLAGVGQFF.

The genes are TRBV6-5 and TRBJ2-7, with 8 bases matching TRBD2. Germline V gene data show CDR1 as MNHEY and CDR2 as SVGAGI. The CDR3 covers 14 residues. V was pared by 5 bases and J by 2 bases, with 5 bases of the junction left unmatched. For the CDR3, the DNA is TGTGCCAGCAGTGTAGCGGGACGGGCCTACGAGCAGTACTTC. Amino acid sequence: CASSVAGRAYEQYF.

This clone showed up just once. The chain employs TRBV7-9 and TRBJ2-3, with D maybe TRBD2 (5 bases). This CDR3 is built from 15 residues. Trimming took 5 bases from V and 0 from J, leaving 12 bases between them. Per the germline V gene, CDR1 is SEHNR and CDR2 is FQNEAQ (reference sequence). Written as DNA, the CDR3 is TGTGCCAGCAGCCTCCTCGAGGGTAGCACAGATACGCAGTATTTT. Encoded protein: CASSLLEGSTDTQYF. Full variable domain (remainder filled in from reference TRBV7-9 and TRBJ2-3): DTGVSQNPRHKITKRGQNVTFRCDPISEHNRLYWYRQTLGQGPEFLTYFQNEAQLEKSRLLSDRFSAERPKGSFSTLEIQRTEQGDSAMYLCASSLLEGSTDTQYFGPGTRLTVL.

This chain joins TRBV5-1 and TRBJ2-7; 7 nucleotides line up with TRBD2. Trimming at V came to 8 bases and at J to 9 bases, leaving 14 bases not matched to a gene. This CDR3 region has 13 residues. CDR1 is SGHRS, CDR2 YFSETQ, per germline. CDR3 amino acids: CASGRDGRLVQYF. The CDR3 bases are TGCGCCAGTGGCCGGGACGGGAGGTTGGTGCAGTACTTC.

The V gene is TRBV7-3, the J gene TRBJ2-2; no firm D call. The V end lost 5 bases, the J end lost 3 bases, and 7 bases lay between the germline ends. The CDR3 spans 13 residues. Germline V lookup: CDR1 SGHTA, CDR2 FQGTGA. The CDR3, as DNA: TGTGCCAGCAGCAACACCTACACCGGGGAGCTGTTTTTT. As protein: CASSNTYTGELFF. Using reference TRBV7-3 and TRBJ2-2 for the parts outside the CDR3, the full variable domain is GAGVSQTPSNKVTEKGKYVELRCDPISGHTALYWYRQSLGQGPEFLIYFQGTGAADDSGLPNDRFFAVRPEGSVSTLKIQRTERGDSAVYLCASSNTYTGELFFGEGSRLTVL.